The rows below give T cell receptor beta chains drawn from one sample of a study of T cell responses to AZD1222 COVID-19 vaccine. Profiling relied on immunoSEQ multiplex PCR, and the TCRdb table lists in-frame clones only, not all of them. The profile shows roughly 99,000 clones, about 89% of them singletons. The material was peripheral blood, obtained on day 0 of AZD1222 vaccination. The receptors come from an adult in good health. Each CDR3 is given with its conserved first and last residue. Each record gives: J gene, D gene, V gene, clone size, CDR3 DNA, CDR3 protein. A D gene is named only where the DNA matches it firmly. The size entry is marked missing in some rows and otherwise reads once, few, many or a size class.

>TRBJ2-3|TRBD2|TRBV11-3|NA
TGTGCCAGCAGCTTAGAAACCGGGACTAGCGGGCGGGGTCGGGCAGATACGCAGTATTTT
CASSLETGTSGRGRADTQYF
>TRBJ1-2|TRBD1|TRBV11-1|few
TGTGCCAGCAGCCACAGGGACAGGGGTGGCTACACCTTC
CASSHRDRGGYTF
>TRBJ2-1|TRBD2|TRBV12-5|NA
TGTGCTAGTGTGGGCGGGAGTCGCCACAATGAGCAGTTCTTC
CASVGGSRHNEQFF
>TRBJ2-3|NA|TRBV3-1/TRBV3-2|NA
TGTGCCAGCAGCCACAACCCCCAGTCGGGGGATACGCAGTATTTT
CASSHNPQSGDTQYF
>TRBJ2-5|TRBD1|TRBV7-6|NA
TGTGCCAGCACTGACAGGGGGCGGGAGACCCAGTACTTC
CASTDRGRETQYF
>TRBJ2-7|NA|TRBV14|NA
TGTGCCAGCAGCCAGAACTACGAGCAGTACTTC
CASSQNYEQYF
>TRBJ2-7|TRBD1|TRBV7-9|few
TGTGCCAGCAGCCCCCGGACAGGGGGATCCTACGAGCAGTACTTC
CASSPRTGGSYEQYF
>TRBJ2-7|TRBD2|TRBV6-5|NA
TGTGCCAGCAGTTACGGGGAGGGCTACGAGCAGTACTTC
CASSYGEGYEQYF
>TRBJ2-7|NA|TRBV6-5|NA
TGTGCCAGCAGACTAGACGGAGGGCTCGTCTACGAGCAGTACTTC
CASRLDGGLVYEQYF
>TRBJ1-2|TRBD1|TRBV28|NA
TGTGCCAGCAGTTTAACAGGGGCGCGGGGCTACACCTTC
CASSLTGARGYTF
>TRBJ2-4|NA|TRBV27|NA
TGTGCCAGCAGTTCGGGAGACAGATCGAACATTCAGTACTTC
CASSSGDRSNIQYF
>TRBJ2-1|NA|TRBV9|NA
TGTGCCATCCTAGAGCAGTTCTTC
CAILEQFF
>TRBJ1-2|NA|TRBV24-1|NA
TGTGCCACCAGTGAAATTGGCAGGGAGGATGGCTACACCTTC
CATSEIGREDGYTF
>TRBJ2-2|NA|TRBV28|NA
TGTGCCAGCAGTTCGGGACAGAACACCGGGGAGCTGTTTTTT
CASSSGQNTGELFF
>TRBJ2-7|NA|TRBV5-1|NA
TGCGCCAGCAGCCTACAAGTTCCAGGAGTGGGCGGCGAGCAGTACTTC
CASSLQVPGVGGEQYF
>TRBJ2-7|NA|TRBV4-2|NA
TGTGCCAGCAGCCCCCCCCGGGCCGGAGTCGAGCAGTACTTC
CASSPPRAGVEQYF
>TRBJ1-1|NA|TRBV28|NA
TGTGCCAGCAGTCCCCCCAACTTCTGGAACACTGAAGCTTTCTTT
CASSPPNFWNTEAFF
>TRBJ2-7|NA|TRBV7-2|once
TGTGCCAGCAGCCGCTCCCAGGGAATCTACGAGCAGTACTTC
CASSRSQGIYEQYF
>TRBJ2-7|NA|TRBV7-2|NA
TGTGCCAGCAGCTTAGCGGTCGGGTACGAGCAGTACTTC
CASSLAVGYEQYF
>TRBJ1-4|TRBD1|TRBV18|once
TGTGCCAGCTCATCGGGAACAGGGGGCGATGAAAAACTGTTTTTT
CASSSGTGGDEKLFF
>TRBJ2-7|TRBD2|TRBV6-2/TRBV6-3|NA
TGTGCCAGCAGTTGGCGACCGGCTAGCGGGAGGGCCCTCGAGCAGTACTTC
CASSWRPASGRALEQYF
>TRBJ1-5|NA|TRBV6-5|NA
TGTGCCAGCAGTTACTCGACCCAGAATCAGCCCCAGCATTTT
CASSYSTQNQPQHF
>TRBJ1-1|NA|TRBV4-3|NA
TGCGCCAGCAGCCAAGATCTTCGGGGCATGAACACTGAAGCTTTCTTT
CASSQDLRGMNTEAFF
>TRBJ2-7|NA|TRBV11-2|NA
TGTGCCAGCAGCTTCGACCGACCCTACGAGCAGTACTTC
CASSFDRPYEQYF
>TRBJ1-1|NA|TRBV6-5|NA
TGTGCCAGCAGCCCCGGAGAGAACACTGAAGCTTTCTTT
CASSPGENTEAFF
>TRBJ2-5|NA|TRBV7-2|NA
TGTGCCAGCAGCTTACGGGCAGGTTACCGGGGAGAGACCCAGTACTTC
CASSLRAGYRGETQYF
>TRBJ1-2|NA|TRBV6-5|NA
TGTGCCAGCAGCGTAGCGACTTCGGGACTTCTTGGCTACACCTTC
CASSVATSGLLGYTF
>TRBJ2-3|NA|TRBV30|NA
TGTGCCTGGAGTGTACTGGGTAGCGGATTTTCTAGCACAGATACGCAGTATTTT
CAWSVLGSGFSSTDTQYF
>TRBJ2-5|TRBD2|TRBV11-2|few
TGTGCCAGCAGCTTAGATCTAGTGGGCGGGAGGGCTGCGATCCCAGAGACCCAGTACTTC
CASSLDLVGGRAAIPETQYF
>TRBJ2-1|NA|TRBV2|NA
TGTGCCAGCAGGGAAGGTGAGGTTGAGCAGTTCTTC
CASREGEVEQFF
>TRBJ1-6|NA|TRBV27|NA
TGTGCCAGCAGTCCGCGTCCACCGGGATTCCTAAATTCACCCCTCCACTTT
CASSPRPPGFLNSPLHF
>TRBJ2-1|TRBD1|TRBV5-1|NA
TGCGCCAGCAGCCCGACAGGGGGCCGTTCCTACAATGAGCAGTTCTTC
CASSPTGGRSYNEQFF
>TRBJ1-5|NA|TRBV11-2|NA
TGTGCCAGCAGCTTAGGGGGCAAACAGCCCCAGCATTTT
CASSLGGKQPQHF
>TRBJ1-3|NA|TRBV19|NA
TGTGCCAGTAGTGCCCCGAGGAGCTCTGGAAACACCATATATTTT
CASSAPRSSGNTIYF
>TRBJ1-2|NA|TRBV5-8|NA
TGTGCCAGCAGCTTTGAGGTGAACTATGGCTACACCTTC
CASSFEVNYGYTF
>TRBJ1-5|TRBD1|TRBV7-2|once
TGTGCCAGCAGCTTACAAGGGACAGGTAATCAGCCCCAGCATTTT
CASSLQGTGNQPQHF
>TRBJ2-3|TRBD2|TRBV4-1|NA
TGCGCCAGCAGCCGTGGACTAGCGGGAGTGGGGACAGATACGCAGTATTTT
CASSRGLAGVGTDTQYF
>TRBJ2-3|TRBD2|TRBV11-3|NA
TGTGCCAGCAGCTTAGGACTAGCGGGAGAATCAGATACGCAGTATTTT
CASSLGLAGESDTQYF
>TRBJ1-5|NA|TRBV7-2|NA
TGTGCCAGCAGCAATCGGGGTGGTGCCGGACAGCCCCAGCATTTT
CASSNRGGAGQPQHF
>TRBJ1-5|NA|TRBV27|NA
TGTGCCAGCAGTTCAGGATATAGCAATCAGCCCCAGCATTTT
CASSSGYSNQPQHF
>TRBJ2-7|NA|TRBV20-1|NA
TGCAGTGCTAGGCCGGGGGACGAGCAGTACTTC
CSARPGDEQYF
>TRBJ1-1|TRBD1|TRBV14|NA
TGTGCCAGCAGCTTACGGACAGGGCGGAGTAGGGCTGAAGCTTTCTTT
CASSLRTGRSRAEAFF
>TRBJ2-7|TRBD2|TRBV28|NA
TGTGCCAGCAGTTTAAGCGGGAGTCTCTCCTACGAGCAGTACTTC
CASSLSGSLSYEQYF
>TRBJ1-4|NA|TRBV7-2|NA
TGTGCCAGCAGCTTAGCCAGGGACGAAAAACTGTTTTTT
CASSLARDEKLFF
>TRBJ1-5|TRBD1|TRBV27|NA
TGTGCCAGCAGTTCGTCGAACAGGGGCCAAGCTCAGCCCCAGCATTTT
CASSSSNRGQAQPQHF
>TRBJ2-1|NA|TRBV7-9|NA
TGTGCCAGCGCGTGGGCTAGCGCATACAATGAGCAGTTCTTC
CASAWASAYNEQFF
>TRBJ1-5|NA|TRBV6-2/TRBV6-3|NA
TGTGCCAGCAGTTACGGAGGGTTGGGGAATCAGCCCCAGCATTTT
CASSYGGLGNQPQHF